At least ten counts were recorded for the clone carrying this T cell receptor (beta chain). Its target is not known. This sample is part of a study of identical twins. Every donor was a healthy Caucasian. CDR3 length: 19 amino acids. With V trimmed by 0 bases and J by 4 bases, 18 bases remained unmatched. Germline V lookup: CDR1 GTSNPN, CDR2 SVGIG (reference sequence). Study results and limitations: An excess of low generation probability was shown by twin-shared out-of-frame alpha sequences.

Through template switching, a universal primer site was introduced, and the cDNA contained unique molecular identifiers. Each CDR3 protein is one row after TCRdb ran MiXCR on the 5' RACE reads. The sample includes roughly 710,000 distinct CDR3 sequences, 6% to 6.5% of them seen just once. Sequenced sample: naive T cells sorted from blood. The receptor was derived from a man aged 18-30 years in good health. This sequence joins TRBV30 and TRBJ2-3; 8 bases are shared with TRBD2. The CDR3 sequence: CAWSVIREGQGMSADTQYF. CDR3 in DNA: TGTGCCTGGAGTGTAATCCGGGAGGGCCAAGGCATGTCCGCAGATACGCAGTATTTT.